These 2 T cell receptor beta chains originate from one sample sequenced in a study of CD8 T cells in ankylosing spondylitis. TCRdb used MiXCR to reprocess the 5' RACE reads, holding one entry per CDR3 protein. The profile covers fewer than 130,000 distinct CDR3 sequences, with 24% appearing a single time and over 9% taken by the ten largest. Material for sequencing was synovial fluid, either unsorted or a sorted T cell fraction (not recorded which). These receptors all come from a male donor with ankylosing spondylitis.

The CDR3 loop reads CATSDPGVQETQYF. The DNA for the CDR3 is TGTGCCACCAGTGATCCGGGGGTCCAAGAGACCCAGTACTTC. V usage is TRBV24-1 and J usage is TRBJ2-5, with D maybe TRBD2 (6 bases). The CDR3 spans 14 residues. V dropped 3 bases and J dropped 1 base, with 8 bases sitting between them. CDR1 is KGHDR and CDR2 is SFDVKD in the germline V gene.

The chain joins TRBV7-2 to TRBJ1-1, with unresolved D. The CDR3 extends over 14 amino acids. Germline V CDR1 and CDR2: SGHTA, FQGNSA. V lost 5 bases to trimming and J lost 0 bases, with 10 bases between them. The CDR3 loop is CASSPQVLNTEAFF. In DNA form, the CDR3 reads TGTGCCAGCAGCCCCCAGGTTCTGAACACTGAAGCTTTCTTT.